These T cell receptor beta chains were read from a single sample in a study of ipilimumab plus nivolumab after autologous stem cell transplantation. Assay used: immunoSEQ multiplex PCR; TCRdb lists only in-frame clones, some missing. The sample shows 43,000 or so clones, nearly 90% of them seen only once. Sequenced material: PBMCs, taken in a trial of ipilimumab plus nivolumab as post-transplant consolidation. Receptors originate from a male donor with multiple myeloma. Each CDR3 is given with its conserved first and last residue.

TRBV30 | CAWERRGEQYF
TRBV9 | CASSRTPAGTGGNEQFF
TRBV27 | CASSSTTGGGIGELFF
TRBV28 | CASRGPSGGYTF
TRBV30 | CAWSRTEAADTEAFF
TRBV5-1 | CASSSTAAETQYF
TRBV14 | CASSQGLVFEQYF
TRBV10-2 | CASLPTRVMNTEAFF
TRBV29-1 | CSVLSRQGEKLFF
TRBV7-8 | CANSTRQSARQYF
TRBV5-1 | CASSLGLAGYYNEQFF
TRBV2 | CASRLGSYEQYF
TRBV27 | CASSIQGFGNSPLHF
TRBV6-5 | CASSLRLGATDTQYF
TRBV5-1 | CASSLESQGRGDEAFF
TRBV5-6 | CASSFGASSTDTQYF
TRBV2 | CASRTGTVNQPQHF
TRBV2 | CASVRGGEADTQYF
TRBV11-2 | CASSPRTGPTNTGELFF
TRBV11-3 | CASSLVAGSTEAFF
TRBV19 | CASSIGRGETQYF
TRBV30 | CAWSSRDDLGQYF
TRBV9 | CASSVAVGAGELFF
TRBV13 | CASSPPGSGRPVTGELFF
TRBV19 | CASSMAGDYGTEAFF
TRBV2 | CASSGGTGVNQPQHF
TRBV13 | CASSSPRVYYGYTF
TRBV19 | CASKGQGYGYTF
TRBV5-1 | CASSLDRGAEGYTF
TRBV14 | CASSRNSNQPQHF
TRBV28 | CASDRADGSNQPQHF
TRBV5-1 | CASSLNGGGETQYF
TRBV4-2 | CASSQLRETDTQYF
TRBV6-5 | CASSPDRFSGNTIYF
TRBV2 | CASSEASTGDYGYTF
TRBV5-8 | CASSVGLNEQFF
TRBV27 | CASSLREEETQYF
TRBV20-1 | CSAREGNTIYF
TRBV5-6 | CASSLIGPDTQYF
TRBV9 | CASSVREGRTNSPLHF
TRBV4-3 | CASSPNRAGELFF
TRBV6-1 | CASTTPGGRGGYTF
TRBV5-1 | CASGGEWMNTEAFF
TRBV5-4 | CASSRLAGTWEQYF
TRBV5-1 | CASTLDRGPSGYTF
TRBV6-1 | CASSEEDRHSGANVLTF